What follows are 16 T cell receptor beta chains derived from one specimen sequenced in a study of T cells in Graves' hyperthyroidism and ophthalmopathy. RNA transcripts served as the template for amplifying TCR beta CDR3 regions. A set of HTBI primers served as the primers for a first-round RT-PCR of the TCR CDR3. TCRdb reanalysed the multiplex PCR reads using MiXCR and keeps one entry per CDR3 protein. The data hold 150,000 or so distinct CDR3 sequences, with approximately 20% observed a single time. The sample consisted of blood. The source is a woman between 50 and 59 years old with Graves' hyperthyroidism that later progressed to Graves' ophthalmopathy.

This clonotype was detected only a few times. The V and J genes are TRBV4-1 and TRBJ2-7; TRBD1 matches 8 bases. Unmatched junction bases numbered 6, after V lost 3 bases and J lost 2 bases. The CDR3 totals 15 residues. Germline assignment: CDR1 MGHRA and CDR2 YSYEKL. The CDR3 region is CASSQIATGAYEQYF. Written as DNA, the CDR3 is TGCGCCAGCAGCCAGATTGCGACAGGGGCCTACGAGCAGTACTTC.

Many counts were recorded for this clonotype. This chain joins TRBV28 and TRBJ2-1; D is perhaps TRBD1 (6 bases). V shed 5 bases and J shed 9 bases, with 11 bases lying between them. The germline CDR1 and CDR2 sequences are MDHEN and SYDVKM. The CDR3 spans 12 residues. The CDR3 DNA reads TGTGCCAGCAGTCAGGGGTTGCTTGAGCAGTTCTTC. Amino acid sequence: CASSQGLLEQFF.

This clonotype was picked up many times. This CDR3 is CASSHRQKLDYGYTF. Here the CDR3 DNA reads TGTGCCAGCAGCCACAGACAGAAATTGGATTATGGCTACACCTTC. V gene TRBV3-1 combines with J gene TRBJ1-2, with D tentatively TRBD1 (5 bases). Germline V lookup: CDR1 LGHDT, CDR2 YNNKEL (reference sequence). The CDR3 is 15 residues long. V was clipped by 3 bases and J by 5 bases, with 16 bases between them.

Turning to this clonotype: A much larger clone lies one base from this, so it may be a read error. The V and J genes are TRBV18 and TRBJ2-1, with unresolved D. V was pared by 3 bases and J by 10 bases, with 7 bases between. CDR3 length equals 11 residues. Per the germline V gene, CDR1 is KGHSH and CDR2 is LQKENI. This CDR3 is CASSPGGEQFF. The CDR3 nucleotides read TGTGCCAGCTCACCGGGCGGCGAGCAGTTCTTC.

With respect to this clonotype: Since a much larger clone is just one base distant, this may be a read error. CDR3 nucleotide sequence: TGTGCCATCAGTGAGAGTAGGACTACCCCTGAGCAGTACTTC. Encoded protein: CAISESRTTPEQYF. This chain uses TRBV10-3 with TRBJ2-7; weak D call: TRBD2 (6 bases). Germline CDR1 ENHRY, CDR2 SYGVKD. CDR3 length equals 14 residues. Trimming shortened V by 2 bases and J by 7 bases, and 15 bases separated the two germline ends.

At least ten counts were recorded for this clonotype. The rearrangement links TRBV27 to TRBJ2-7; D is uncertain. V was cut by 2 bases and J by 1 base, with 6 bases left in between. The CDR3 runs 13 residues. The germline V gene encodes CDR1 MNHEY and CDR2 SMNVEV (reference sequence). CDR3 DNA sequence: TGTGCCAGCAGTTTAGGTGGTTCCTACGAGCAGTACTTC. It codes for CASSLGGSYEQYF.

In regard to this clonotype: A much larger clone differs by one base, so this may be a read error. The conserved phenylalanine or tryptophan is not found at the CDR3 terminus, so this likely reflects a read error. The V call is TRBV5-5, the J call TRBJ1-6; 10 bases are a match to TRBD1. The CDR3 extends over 16 amino acids. The germline gives CDR1 SGHKS, CDR2 YYEKEE (reference sequence). The V segment lost 2 bases and the J segment 4 bases; nucleotides outside the gene matches: 3. CDR3 in DNA: TGTGCCAGCAGCTTCAGGGGACAGGGGTATAATTCACCCCTCCACTAT. Its protein is CASSFRGQGYNSPLHY.

This clonotype has a handful of counts. This chain joins TRBV19 and TRBJ2-7; tentative D call: TRBD1 (5 bases). This CDR3 spans 13 amino acids. Trimming pared 0 bases from V and 3 bases from J, leaving 6 bases between. Germline lookup yields CDR1 LNHDA and CDR2 SQIVND (reference sequence). Written as DNA, the CDR3 is TGTGCCAGTAGTATAGAGGACAACTACGAGCAGTACTTC. Protein: CASSIEDNYEQYF.

The chain has TRBV30 and TRBJ2-7; D may be TRBD1 (6 bases). Germline CDR1 GTSNPN, CDR2 SVGIG (reference sequence). The CDR3 is made up of 12 amino acids. With 3 bases removed from V and 7 bases from J, the gap between germline ends came to 13 bases. CDR3 nucleotides: TGTGCCTGGAGGTCAGGGGCGTGGGAGCAGTACTTC. It yields the protein CAWRSGAWEQYF. The entire variable domain, with the rest obtained from reference TRBV30 and TRBJ2-7, is as follows: SQTIHQWPATLVQPVGSPLSLECTVEGTSNPNLYWYRQAAGRGLQLLFYSVGIGQISSEVPQNLSASRPQDRQFILSSKKLLLSDSGFYLCAWRSGAWEQYFGPGTRLTVT.

There are a few counts of this clonotype. The chain couples TRBV6-2 or TRBV6-3 to TRBJ2-1; TRBD1 might be the D (6 bases). The CDR3 covers 14 residues. Looked up from germline, CDR1 is MNHEY and CDR2 is SVGEGT. Between the trimmed V and J ends, which lost 2 bases and 9 bases, there was a span of 14 bases. The CDR3 bases are TGTGCCAGCAGTTACGGGGGCGCAGCCCTTGAGCAGTTCTTC. It translates to CASSYGGAALEQFF.

This clonotype was counted at least ten times. The chain carries TRBV28 and TRBJ1-2, with D possibly matching TRBD1 (6 bases). There are 15 residues in the CDR3. CDR1 is MDHEN, CDR2 SYDVKM, per germline. V was pared by 9 bases and J by 2 bases, with 19 bases between. The CDR3 loop is CASIISGGLNYGYTF. CDR3 sequence (DNA): TGTGCCAGTATTATCTCCGGGGGGCTGAACTATGGCTACACCTTC.

The chain joins TRBV11-2 to TRBJ1-6, with a possible D match to TRBD1 (6 bases). Per germline, CDR1 SGHAT and CDR2 FQNNGV. The CDR3 is 15 amino acids. Trimming took off 5 bases at V and 5 bases at J, with 13 bases between the two ends. The CDR3 DNA follows: TGTGCCAGCAGCCGAAGGGGGGCAAATAATTCACCCCTCCACTTT. It specifies CASSRRGANNSPLHF.

This clonotype came up many times. The CDR3 loop reads CSVAQGAGEQFF. The CDR3 DNA is TGCAGCGTTGCGCAGGGGGCGGGTGAGCAGTTCTTC. The rearrangement joins TRBV29-1 to TRBJ2-1, with 8 bases that match TRBD1. The germline V gene encodes CDR1 SQVTM and CDR2 ANQGSEA. CDR3 length: 12 residues. J was trimmed by 9 bases and V by 4 bases; bases with no gene match: 5.

The chain recombines TRBV18 with TRBJ1-1; no definite D call. From germline, CDR1 is KGHSH and CDR2 LQKENI. Trimming pared 3 bases from V and 1 base from J, leaving 9 bases between. This CDR3 has 14 residues. The CDR3 nucleotides are TGTGCCAGCTCACCTTCCCGGACGAACACTGAAGCTTTCTTT. Its translation: CASSPSRTNTEAFF.

The chain carries TRBV6-5 and TRBJ1-2; D possibly corresponds to TRBD1 (5 bases). This CDR3 region has 15 residues. V was shortened by 0 bases and J by 6 bases, with 14 bases between the two germline ends. Germline V lookup: CDR1 MNHEY, CDR2 SVGAGI. The CDR3 region is CASSYSSGGRNGYTF. The CDR3 DNA reads TGTGCCAGCAGTTACTCGAGTGGGGGTCGGAATGGCTACACCTTC.

The V gene is TRBV10-1, the J gene TRBJ2-1; 14 nucleotides align to TRBD2. Trimming removed 6 bases from V and 11 bases from J; junction bases left unmatched: 6. The CDR3 consists of 14 residues. CDR1 is WNHNN and CDR2 is SYGVQD in the germline V gene (reference sequence). The CDR3, as DNA: TGCGCCAGCAGGCCGGGACTAGCGGGGGCCCAGCAGTTCTTC. Translation: CASRPGLAGAQQFF.